A single sample gave rise to the 19 T cell receptor beta chains below, sequenced in a study of Ad26.COV2.S vaccination and SARS-CoV-2 variants. This sample's treatment: about 20 received Ad26.COV2.S at low or high dose, single or two shots; five or six received placebo; per-sample allocation not given. Material that was analyzed had been drawn on day 63 after the first vaccine or placebo injection. This table comes from immunoSEQ multiplex PCR, and its TCRdb copy is limited to in-frame clones, with some not included. Here the sample spans approximately 410,000 clones, 85% to 90% being singletons. The sequencing here drew on peripheral blood, taken in a trial of Ad26.COV2.S vaccine versus placebo. The receptors were gathered from a person between 18 and 59 years old who received the Ad26.COV2.S COVID-19 vaccine or a placebo.

J is TRBJ2-3 and V is TRBV12-3 or TRBV12-4, with D hard to call. The CDR3 runs 12 residues. The V end lost 7 bases, the J end lost 10 bases, and 15 bases lay between the germline ends. CDR3 amino acids: CASNGPLGAQYF. The CDR3 coding sequence is TGTGCCAGCAACGGACCCCTAGGTGCGCAGTATTTT.

The chain carries TRBV12-3 or TRBV12-4 and TRBJ1-2; D not resolved. Between the trimmed V and J ends, which lost 6 bases and 0 bases, there was a span of 8 bases. CDR3 length: 13 amino acids. This CDR3 reads CASSLTTNYGYTF. CDR3 DNA: TGTGCCAGCAGCCTAACAACTAACTATGGCTACACCTTC.

This clone was observed a handful of times. The chain employs TRBV7-2 and TRBJ2-5; 7 bases map to TRBD2. Germline assignment: CDR1 SGHTA and CDR2 FQGNSA. Trimming at V came to 2 bases and at J to 2 bases, leaving 5 bases not matched to a gene. CDR3 size: 15 residues. CDR3 protein: CASSLSPRGQETQYF. For the CDR3, the DNA is TGTGCCAGCAGCTTATCCCCGCGGGGGCAAGAGACCCAGTACTTC.

CDR3 residues: CASSLATSKVTQYF. The CDR3 coding sequence is TGTGCCAGCAGCTTAGCAACTAGTAAGGTGACCCAGTACTTC. The J gene is TRBJ2-5, the V gene TRBV7-8, with D possibly TRBD2 on 5 matching bases. CDR3 size: 14 residues. Germline lookup yields CDR1 SGHVS and CDR2 FQNEAQ. The V and J ends lost 0 bases and 7 bases respectively, with 12 bases between them.

Notes on this clone: Other DNA sequences of this sample code for an identical CDR3. The chain recombines TRBV11-2 with TRBJ2-3; weak D call: TRBD1 (6 bases). Germline V gene data show CDR1 as SGHAT and CDR2 as FQNNGV. V lost 3 bases to trimming and J lost 1 base, with 11 bases between them. The CDR3 consists of 15 residues. Here the CDR3 DNA reads TGTGCCAGCAGCTTGTTTGGGGGCGGCACAGATACGCAGTATTTT. This sequence encodes CASSLFGGGTDTQYF.

The rearrangement uses TRBV5-1 and TRBJ2-1; 11 positions match TRBD1. Germline CDR1 and CDR2: SGHRS and YFSETQ. After removal of 4 bases from V and 6 bases from J, the junction contained 6 bases not matched to a gene. The CDR3 length is 15 residues. CDR3 in DNA: TGCGCCAGCAGCCACCGGGACAGGGGGGCCAATGAGCAGTTCTTC. Its translation is CASSHRDRGANEQFF.

The chain links TRBV28 to TRBJ2-4; D tentatively fits TRBD1 or TRBD2 (6 bases each). Germline CDR1 is MDHEN and CDR2 is SYDVKM. V dropped 1 base and J dropped 1 base, with 20 bases sitting between them. The CDR3 covers 19 residues. CDR3 residues: CASSLFAGDSSAAKNIQYF. The CDR3 nucleotides are TGTGCCAGCAGTTTATTCGCAGGGGACTCTTCGGCGGCCAAAAACATTCAGTACTTC.

The rearrangement joins TRBV5-6 to TRBJ2-7; 8 nucleotides align to TRBD1. The germline V gene has CDR1 SGHDT and CDR2 YYEEEE. V lost 4 bases and J lost 0; bases outside the gene matches: 15. There are 18 residues in the CDR3. The CDR3 DNA is TGTGCCAGCAGCGCCCGGGACAGGCAGTTCCAGGCCTCCTACGAGCAGTACTTC. Protein sequence: CASSARDRQFQASYEQYF.

This rearrangement joins TRBV7-2 to TRBJ2-5; 11 bases align to TRBD2. There are 16 residues in the CDR3. V lost 2 bases and J lost 5; bases outside the gene matches: 7. Germline V gene data show CDR1 as SGHTA and CDR2 as FQGNSA. In DNA form, the CDR3 reads TGTGCCAGCAGCTTACGGGTTAGCGGGGGGGCGGAGACCCAGTACTTC. As protein: CASSLRVSGGAETQYF.

The chain has TRBV18 and TRBJ1-1; 7 bases are shared with TRBD1. This CDR3 is 15 amino acids long. With V trimmed by 3 bases and J by 3 bases, 7 bases remained unmatched. Germline CDR1 reads KGHSH; CDR2 reads LQKENI. The CDR3 is CASSPGDRVDTEAFF. The CDR3 DNA reads as TGTGCCAGCTCACCTGGAGACAGGGTCGACACTGAAGCTTTCTTT.

In its sample, this clone was seen once. V is TRBV28 and J is TRBJ2-1; TRBD1 is a possible D gene (5 bases). The V end lost 4 bases, the J end lost 0 bases, and 13 bases lay between the germline ends. The V gene's germline CDR1 is MDHEN and CDR2 SYDVKM. The CDR3 has 16 residues. The CDR3 DNA is TGTGCCAGCAGTTCCCACAGGAGAAGCTCCTACAATGAGCAGTTCTTC. As protein: CASSSHRRSSYNEQFF.

This clone showed up just a few times. V and J are TRBV6-2 or TRBV6-3 and TRBJ2-7; 10 bases align to TRBD1. Germline V CDR1 and CDR2: MNHEY, SVGEGT. V trimming: 0 bases; J trimming: 1 base; junction bases outside the gene matches: 9. This CDR3 has 18 amino acids. The CDR3, as DNA: TGTGCCAGCAGTTACTCGGACCGGGACAGGGGCTGGTCCTACGAGCAGTACTTC. This gives the protein CASSYSDRDRGWSYEQYF.

The chain is built from TRBV11-1 and TRBJ2-1; TRBD2 aligns across 12 bases. CDR1 is SGHAT and CDR2 is FQDESV in the germline V gene (reference sequence). This CDR3 comprises 15 residues. V shed 7 bases, J shed 10 bases, and the junction held 11 bases outside the gene matches. The CDR3 sequence is CASIQLAGGGVEQFF. CDR3 nucleotides: TGTGCCAGCATCCAACTAGCGGGGGGCGGTGTGGAGCAGTTCTTC. Complete variable domain (other parts from reference TRBV11-1 and TRBJ2-1): EAEVAQSPRYKITEKSQAVAFWCDPISGHATLYWYRQILGQGPELLVQFQDESVVDDSQLPKDRFSAERLKGVDSTLKIQPAELGDSAMYLCASIQLAGGGVEQFFGPGTRLTVL.

The CDR3 coding sequence is TGCGCCAGCAGCCAAGGTCTAGCGGGGGGGACCGGGGAGCTGTTTTTT. Protein product: CASSQGLAGGTGELFF. J is TRBJ2-2 and V is TRBV4-1, with TRBD2 identical over 12 bases. This CDR3 is 16 amino acids long. V was clipped by 1 base and J by 5 bases; unmatched bases: 2. The germline CDR1 and CDR2 sequences are MGHRA and YSYEKL.

This clone was seen a single time. V is TRBV12-3 or TRBV12-4 and J is TRBJ2-7, with TRBD2 matching over 9 bases. The CDR3 covers 13 residues. The V and J ends lost 3 bases and 7 bases, in that order; junction bases with no gene match: 4. The CDR3 here is CASSFGTSREQYF. DNA of the CDR3: TGTGCCAGCAGTTTCGGGACTAGCAGAGAGCAGTACTTC.

CDR3: CASSRQGIFQYGYTF. The CDR3, as DNA: TGTGCCAGCAGCCGACAGGGAATTTTTCAATATGGCTACACCTTC. The genes are TRBV6-5 and TRBJ1-2, with 7 bases lining up with TRBD1. Unmatched junction bases numbered 12, after V lost 6 bases and J lost 5 bases. CDR1 and CDR2 (germline): MNHEY, SVGAGI. The CDR3 spans 15 residues.

V gene TRBV5-4 combines with J gene TRBJ1-1; no reliable D call. This CDR3 spans 11 amino acids. Germline CDR1 SGHNT, CDR2 YYREEE (reference sequence). The V gene lost 2 bases and the J gene lost 9 bases, with 8 bases spanning the gap. The DNA for the CDR3 is TGTGCCAGCAGCTTCAAGGCAAAAGCTTTCTTT. Translating it yields CASSFKAKAFF.

The rearrangement joins TRBV4-3 to TRBJ2-7, with D possibly being TRBD1 (7 bases). The CDR3 runs 16 residues. Germline V gene lookup returns CDR1 LGHNA and CDR2 YSLEER. V lost 0 bases, J lost 3 bases, and 15 bases lay in between. The CDR3, as DNA: TGCGCCAGCAGCCAAGATCAGGGGGGCAGATTCTACGAGCAGTACTTC. Its translation is CASSQDQGGRFYEQYF.

The chain links TRBV6-5 to TRBJ1-2; no definite D call. Trimming removed 5 bases at V and 4 bases at J, with 14 bases between. This CDR3 region has 14 residues. The germline gives CDR1 MNHEY, CDR2 SVGAGI. In nucleotides, the CDR3 is TGTGCCAGCAGTCTCCGGGGAGGCGGCTATGGCTACACCTTC. Translating it yields CASSLRGGGYGYTF.